Below are 14 T cell receptor delta chains sequenced from a single sample in a study of gamma-delta T cells after stem cell transplantation. TCRdb reprocessed the RT-PCR reads using CATT. The profile shows roughly 970 delta-chain clones, 10% to 15% of them singletons. The sequencing sample was made of gamma-delta T cells. The origin of the receptors is a human donor. It is not recorded whose cells these are; they may come from a transplant donor.

This clone was counted a few times. The protein that TCRdb holds for this DNA derives from a much larger clone and differs from the translated DNA at residue 5, which likely indicates a read error; the protein shown here is translated from the DNA. The V and J genes are TRDV2 and TRDJ3; the match to TRDD3 covers 7 bases. This CDR3 has 20 residues. V trimming: 3 bases; J trimming: 0 bases; junction bases outside the gene matches: 13. Germline V lookup: CDR1 GEAIGNYY, CDR2 EKD. CDR3 amino acids: CACDSGPWGLSSWDTRQMFF. The CDR3 DNA reads as TGTGCCTGTGACTCCGGTCCCTGGGGGTTGAGCTCCTGGGACACCCGACAGATGTTTTTC.

This clone is large within its sample. A clone one base away is much larger, so this may be a read error. The sample has other DNA sequences that encode this CDR3 too. This chain uses TRDV1 with TRDJ1; 12 bases are shared with TRDD3. CDR1 is TSWWSYY, CDR2 QGS, per germline. The CDR3 sequence is 23 residues long. Trimming at V came to 2 bases and at J to 0 bases, leaving 22 bases not matched to a gene. For the CDR3, the DNA is TGTGCTCTTGGGGAATTAGTTGTCCTAAGGACTGCTGGGGGATACGGGAACACCGATAAACTCATCTTT. Its protein product is CALGELVVLRTAGGYGNTDKLIF.

This rearrangement joins TRDV2 to TRDJ1; 13 nucleotides line up with TRDD3. The CDR3 loop spans 18 amino acids. Trimming at V came to 4 bases and at J to 3 bases, leaving 13 bases not matched to a gene. Germline-derived CDR1 and CDR2 are GEAIGNYY and EKD. Here the CDR3 DNA reads TGTGCCTGTGATAGCCTTCAAACTGGGGGATACGCTCCCGATAAACTCATCTTT. It specifies CACDSLQTGGYAPDKLIF.

The genes are TRDV2 and TRDJ1; the match to TRDD3 covers 10 bases. Here the J gene came from matching the DNA to germline, since TCRdb omits it. The ends lost 0 bases at V and 1 base at J; junction bases unmatched: 13. The germline CDR1 and CDR2 sequences are GEAIGNYY and EKD. CDR3 length: 19 residues. The CDR3 spells CACDTRLSLGDKGTDKLIF. For the CDR3, the DNA is TGTGCCTGTGACACCCGCTTAAGTCTGGGGGATAAGGGCACCGATAAACTCATCTTT.

V usage is TRDV2 and J usage is TRDJ3; 7 positions agree with TRDD3. The junction had 8 bases not matched to a gene; V was cut back by 1 base and J by 9 bases. CDR3 size: 16 residues. Germline CDR1 reads GEAIGNYY; CDR2 reads EKD. The CDR3 sequence is CACDTLGGAPTRQMFF. The DNA for the CDR3 is TGTGCCTGTGACACACTTGGGGGAGCTCCCACCCGACAGATGTTTTTC.

This clone is labeled as hyperexpanded. The sample contains more than one DNA sequence encoding this CDR3. The chain uses TRDV1 and TRDJ1, with 13 bases matching TRDD3. Germline CDR1 reads TSWWSYY; CDR2 reads QGS. The V and J ends lost 4 bases and 0 bases, in that order; junction bases with no gene match: 26. This CDR3 has 24 amino acids. CDR3 DNA: TGTGCTCTTGGGGTCTCAGTTCCTACTCTGACCTACTGGGGGATACGAGGGCACACCGATAAACTCATCTTT. It encodes CALGVSVPTLTYWGIRGHTDKLIF.

This chain connects TRDV2 to TRDJ3; 10 positions agree with TRDD3. Germline assignment: CDR1 GEAIGNYY and CDR2 EKD. The J segment lost 2 bases and the V segment lost 2 bases, leaving 8 bases of the junction unmatched. The CDR3 spans 19 residues. The CDR3 DNA is TGTGCCTGTGACAAACTGGGGGATCGGCTCCCCTGGGACACCCGACAGATGTTTTTC. Its protein product is CACDKLGDRLPWDTRQMFF.

As to this clone: Possible read error: a much larger clone is one base away. The genes are TRDV2 and TRDJ1; D may be TRDD3 (6 bases). The J gene was missing in TCRdb and was found by matching the end of the DNA to germline. The germline V gene encodes CDR1 GEAIGNYY and CDR2 EKD. This CDR3 has 16 residues. V dropped 3 bases and J dropped 2 bases, with 18 bases sitting between them. The CDR3 is CACDPVRGKPTDKLIF. Written as DNA, the CDR3 is TGTGCCTGTGACCCAGTACGGGGGAAGCCGACCGATAAACTCATCTTT.

A remark on this clone: TCRdb has a much larger clone's protein, which differs at residue 5 from the translation of this DNA, likely because of a read error; what is shown is the protein translated from the DNA. The J gene is TRDJ1, the V gene TRAV29/DV5; the D call may be TRDD2 or TRDD3 (9 bases each). Trimming pared 5 bases from V and 7 bases from J, leaving 39 bases between. In germline, CDR1 is NSMFDY, CDR2 ISSIKDK. This CDR3 comprises 20 residues. The CDR3 region is CAATIPSYHLYWGYAGKLIF. DNA of the CDR3: TGTGCAGCTACCATTCCTTCCTACCATCTGTACTGGGGATACGCGGGTAAACTCATCTTT. Together with reference TRAV29/DV5 and TRDJ1, the CDR3 gives the full variable domain: DQQVKQNSPSLSVQEGRISILNCDYTNSMFDYFLWYKKYPAEGPTFLISISSIKDKNEDGRFTVFLNKSAKHLSLHIVPSQPGDSAVYFCAATIPSYHLYWGYAGKLIFGKGTRVTVEP.

There are a few counts of this clone. Germline and junction disagree at one end, which may indicate a read error. The chain combines TRDV2 with TRDJ1; 7 nucleotides line up with TRDD3. Germline V lookup: CDR1 GEAIGNYY, CDR2 EKD. CDR3 size: 19 residues. The CDR3 reads CACGTVSRGDPADTDKLIF. The CDR3 nucleotides read TGTGCCTGTGGCACCGTCAGTCGGGGGGATCCGGCTGACACCGATAAACTCATCTTT.

Note on this clone: A far larger clone is just one base off, so this is likely a read error. Other DNA sequences within the sample encode an identical CDR3. The rearrangement uses TRDV3 and TRDJ1, with 12 positions matching TRDD3. V lost 1 base to trimming and J lost 0 bases; unmatched junction nucleotides: 30. The CDR3 runs to 24 residues. Looked up from germline, CDR1 is TVYSNPD and CDR2 is GDNSRS (reference sequence). CDR3 sequence (DNA): TGTGCCTTTAATCGGAAACCCCCACTACGGGGACTGGGGGATACACGGGGGAACACCGATAAACTCATCTTT. This gives the protein CAFNRKPPLRGLGDTRGNTDKLIF.

The chain is built from TRDV2 and TRDJ1; maybe TRDD3 (6 bases). Assignment of the J gene here rests on matching the DNA to germline, because TCRdb gives none. Germline assignment: CDR1 GEAIGNYY and CDR2 EKD. The CDR3 runs to 16 residues. Trimming left V 3 bases short and J 2 bases short, with 18 bases between. In nucleotides, the CDR3 is TGTGCCTGTGACCCAGGACGGGGGAAGCCGACCGATAAACTCATCTTT. It yields the protein CACDPGRGKPTDKLIF.

In this sample, this clone turned up a few times. The protein held in TCRdb is that of a much larger clone and does not match this DNA's translation at residue 15, likely because of a read error; the protein shown is translated from the DNA. The chain combines TRDV2 with TRDJ3, with 7 bases matching TRDD3. Germline CDR1 reads GEAIGNYY; CDR2 reads EKD. The CDR3 extends over 20 amino acids. The DNA for the CDR3 is TGTGCCTGTGACACCGGTCCCTGGGGGTTGAGCTCCTGGGACGCCCGACAGATGTTTTTC. It specifies CACDTGPWGLSSWDARQMFF.

The chain uses TRDV2 and TRDJ1, with 8 positions matching TRDD3. Per germline, CDR1 GEAIGNYY and CDR2 EKD. The junction had 17 bases not matched to a gene; V was cut back by 0 bases and J by 0 bases. CDR3 length equals 20 residues. CDR3 amino acids: CACDTLASGGILEYTDKLIF. Here the CDR3 DNA reads TGTGCCTGTGACACCCTCGCGAGCGGGGGGATATTGGAGTACACCGATAAACTCATCTTT.